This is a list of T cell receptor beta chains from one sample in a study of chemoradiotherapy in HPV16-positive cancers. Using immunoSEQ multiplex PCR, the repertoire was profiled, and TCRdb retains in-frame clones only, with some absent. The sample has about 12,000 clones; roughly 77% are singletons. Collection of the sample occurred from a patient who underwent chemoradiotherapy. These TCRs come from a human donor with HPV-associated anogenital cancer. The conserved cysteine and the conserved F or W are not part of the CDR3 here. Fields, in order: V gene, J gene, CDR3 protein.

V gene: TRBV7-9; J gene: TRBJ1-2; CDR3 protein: ASTGGESDYGYT
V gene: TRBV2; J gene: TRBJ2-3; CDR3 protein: ASIERTHEGTDTQY
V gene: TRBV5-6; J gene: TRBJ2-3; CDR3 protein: ASSDRDTQY
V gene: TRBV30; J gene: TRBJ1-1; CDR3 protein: ACAQGSRTEAF
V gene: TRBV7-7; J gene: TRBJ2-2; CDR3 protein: ASSLYDTGELF
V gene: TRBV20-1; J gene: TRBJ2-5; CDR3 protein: SAISQETQY
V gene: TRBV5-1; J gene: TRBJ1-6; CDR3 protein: ASSWDSNSPLH
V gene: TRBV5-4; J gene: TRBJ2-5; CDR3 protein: ASSLEVAAETQY
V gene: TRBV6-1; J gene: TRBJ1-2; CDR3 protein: ASSPGQGNYGYT
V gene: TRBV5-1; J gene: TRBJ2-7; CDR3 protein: ASRLDQETDLYEQY
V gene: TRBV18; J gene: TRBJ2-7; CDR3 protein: ASSRDGYEQY
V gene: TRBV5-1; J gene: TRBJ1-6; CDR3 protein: ASSDTSYNSPLH
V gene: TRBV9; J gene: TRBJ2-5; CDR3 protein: ASSGGGQETQY
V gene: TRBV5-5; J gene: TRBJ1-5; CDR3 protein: ASSSQTGGLGNQPQH
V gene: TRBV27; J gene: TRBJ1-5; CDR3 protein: ASSSGRYQPQH
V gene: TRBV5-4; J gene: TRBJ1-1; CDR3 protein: ASSWENTEAF
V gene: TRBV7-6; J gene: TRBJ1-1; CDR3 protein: ASSPIFRDSEAF
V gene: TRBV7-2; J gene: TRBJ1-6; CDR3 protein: ASSLPPGGNLH
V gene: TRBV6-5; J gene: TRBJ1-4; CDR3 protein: ASSRDRELLELF
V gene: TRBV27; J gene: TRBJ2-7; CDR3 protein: ASSPGRGEQY
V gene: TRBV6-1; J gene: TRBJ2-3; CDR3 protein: ASSETSGGADTQY
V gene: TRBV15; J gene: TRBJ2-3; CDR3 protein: ATSRPRGPGGRLWTQY
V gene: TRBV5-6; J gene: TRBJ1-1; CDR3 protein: ASSLGADREAF
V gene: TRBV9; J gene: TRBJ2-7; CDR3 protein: ASSPLGGYEQY
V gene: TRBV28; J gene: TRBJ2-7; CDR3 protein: ASSSGQVSYEQY
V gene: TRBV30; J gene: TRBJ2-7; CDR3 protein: AWSPTGEEQY
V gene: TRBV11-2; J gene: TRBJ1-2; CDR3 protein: ASSLDRDYGYT
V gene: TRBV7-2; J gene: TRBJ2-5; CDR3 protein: ASSQQGGNQETQY
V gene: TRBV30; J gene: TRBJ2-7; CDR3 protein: AWDRGNEQY
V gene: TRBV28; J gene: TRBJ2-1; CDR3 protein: ASRRDSEQF
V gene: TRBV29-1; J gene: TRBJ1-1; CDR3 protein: SVDPGDKAF
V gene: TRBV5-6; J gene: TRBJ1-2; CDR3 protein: ASSPTPNYGYT
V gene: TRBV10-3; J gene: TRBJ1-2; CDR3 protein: AISVPGQLNYGYT
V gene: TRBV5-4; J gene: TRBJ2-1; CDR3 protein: ASSLAWTSFSGEQF
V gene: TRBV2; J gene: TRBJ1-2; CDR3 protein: ASSEQGAQNYGYT
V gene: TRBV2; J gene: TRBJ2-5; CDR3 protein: ASRLDRERETQY
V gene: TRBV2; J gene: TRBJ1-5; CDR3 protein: ASSEARGAGQPQH
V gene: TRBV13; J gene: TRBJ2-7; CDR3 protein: ASSRRTRADEQY
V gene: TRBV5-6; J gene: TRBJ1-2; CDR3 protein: ASSLVDRVNYGYT
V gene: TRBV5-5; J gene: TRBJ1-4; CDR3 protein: ASSLRGTLVAANEKLF
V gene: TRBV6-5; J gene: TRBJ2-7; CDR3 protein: ASSQLAGGPYEQY
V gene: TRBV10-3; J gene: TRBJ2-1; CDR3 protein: AINEQGPGYNEQF
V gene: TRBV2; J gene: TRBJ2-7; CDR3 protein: ASSEGPAPYEQY
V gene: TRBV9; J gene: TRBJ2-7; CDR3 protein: ASSVASDPSYEQY
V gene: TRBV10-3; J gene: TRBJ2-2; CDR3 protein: AIRGLNGGDNTGELF
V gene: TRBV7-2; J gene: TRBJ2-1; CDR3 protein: ASSLNRVDEQF
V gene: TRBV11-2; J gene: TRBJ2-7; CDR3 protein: ASSLVRGGSYEQY
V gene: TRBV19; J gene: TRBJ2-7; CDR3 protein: ASSFGQGREQY
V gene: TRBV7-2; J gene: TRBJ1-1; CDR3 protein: ASSLRGNTEAF
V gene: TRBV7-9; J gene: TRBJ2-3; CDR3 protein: ASSWGTSGGHTDTQY
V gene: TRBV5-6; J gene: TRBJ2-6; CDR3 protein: ASSSRRKGPGANVLT
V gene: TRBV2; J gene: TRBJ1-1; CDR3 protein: ASSRQRQAF
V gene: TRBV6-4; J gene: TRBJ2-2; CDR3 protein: ASSDGTENTGELF